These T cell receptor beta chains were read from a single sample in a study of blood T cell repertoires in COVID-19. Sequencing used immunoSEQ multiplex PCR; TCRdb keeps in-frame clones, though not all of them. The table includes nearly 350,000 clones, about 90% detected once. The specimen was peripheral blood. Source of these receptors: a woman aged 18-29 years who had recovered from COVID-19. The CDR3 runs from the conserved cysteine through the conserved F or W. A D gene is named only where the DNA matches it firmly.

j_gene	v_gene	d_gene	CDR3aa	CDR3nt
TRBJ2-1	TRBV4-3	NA	CASSLTKGGWGNNEQFF	TGCGCCAGCAGCCTGACCAAAGGAGGTTGGGGAAACAATGAGCAGTTCTTC
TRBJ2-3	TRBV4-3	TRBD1	CASSQETGGITDTQYF	TGCGCCAGCAGCCAAGAGACAGGGGGTATCACAGATACGCAGTATTTT
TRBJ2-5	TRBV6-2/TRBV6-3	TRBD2	CASSYRGLAGETQYF	TGTGCCAGCAGTTACCGGGGACTAGCCGGAGAGACCCAGTACTTC
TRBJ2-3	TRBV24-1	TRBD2	CATSDLFAGGKDTQYF	TGTGCCACCAGTGATTTATTCGCGGGAGGGAAAGATACGCAGTATTTT
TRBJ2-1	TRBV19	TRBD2	CASSPGLAGAYEQFF	TGTGCCAGTAGCCCGGGACTAGCGGGAGCCTATGAGCAGTTCTTC
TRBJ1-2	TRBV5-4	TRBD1	CASSQPGRGLDYGYTF	TGTGCCAGCAGCCAACCGGGCAGGGGGCTCGACTATGGCTACACCTTC
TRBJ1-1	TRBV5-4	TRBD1	CASSAGQEMNTEAFF	TGTGCCAGCAGCGCGGGACAGGAGATGAACACTGAAGCTTTCTTT
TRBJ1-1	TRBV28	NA	CASSLRALNTEAFF	TGTGCCAGCAGTTTGAGGGCCCTGAACACTGAAGCTTTCTTT
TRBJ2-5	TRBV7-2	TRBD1	CASSLDNRGETQYF	TGTGCCAGCAGCTTAGATAACAGGGGAGAGACCCAGTACTTC
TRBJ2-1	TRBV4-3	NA	CASSQGQVSANEQFF	TGCGCCAGCAGCCAAGGGCAGGTCTCGGCCAATGAGCAGTTCTTC
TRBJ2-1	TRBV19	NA	CASSERGGNEQFF	TGTGCCAGTAGTGAGAGGGGGGGCAATGAGCAGTTCTTC